The 31 T cell receptor beta chains presented below share a single source sample, sequenced in a study of cytomegalovirus exposure and HLA in healthy donors (dated 2017 in TCRdb). The method behind the library was the immunoSEQ multiplex PCR assay. TCRdb retrieved this table from immuneACCESS and kept in-frame rearrangements only. Not all clones are present; in checked studies, unresolved V genes account for under half, and no reason is known for the remainder. This sample comprises some 120,000 clones, nearly 90% of them detected only once. Of the sample, about 1% is held by the ten largest clones. Specimen: PBMCs. All receptors come from a woman aged 18-29 years in good health and CMV-seronegative.

The chain recombines TRBV2 with TRBJ2-7; 7 bases match TRBD2. This CDR3 is built from 13 residues. With 7 bases clipped from V and 6 bases from J, the junction kept 9 bases outside the gene matches. CDR1 and CDR2 from the germline V gene are SNHLY and FYNNEI. The CDR3 reads CASTPLGRVEQYV. DNA for the CDR3: TGTGCCAGCACCCCGTTAGGGAGGGTCGAGCAGTACGTC.

The chain combines TRBV6-1 with TRBJ1-2, with TRBD1 identical over 9 bases. Germline V gene data show CDR1 as MNHNS and CDR2 as SASEGT. The ends lost 2 bases at V and 4 bases at J; junction bases unmatched: 11. The CDR3 extends over 17 amino acids. The CDR3 protein is CASSEYLGTGHIYGYTF. The CDR3 DNA sequence: TGTGCCAGCAGTGAATATCTCGGGACAGGGCATATCTATGGCTACACCTTC.

V is TRBV30 and J is TRBJ1-2; 10 bases match TRBD1. Germline V gene data show CDR1 as GTSNPN and CDR2 as SVGIG (reference sequence). The V and J ends lost 4 bases and 4 bases, in that order; junction bases with no gene match: 9. The CDR3 is 15 amino acids. The CDR3 DNA sequence: TGTGCCTGGACTTACCAGACAGGGGGCGGCTATGGCTACACCTTC. As protein: CAWTYQTGGGYGYTF.

This sequence joins TRBV19 and TRBJ1-5; 9 nucleotides line up with TRBD1. The J segment lost 1 base and the V segment lost 3 bases, leaving 4 bases of the junction unmatched. The CDR3 loop spans 16 amino acids. The germline CDR1 and CDR2 sequences are LNHDA and SQIVND (reference sequence). The CDR3 loop is CASSMGQGRSNQPQHF. In nucleotides, the CDR3 is TGTGCCAGTAGTATGGGACAGGGAAGAAGCAATCAGCCCCAGCATTTT.

The V call is TRBV7-2, the J call TRBJ2-7; 12 bases line up with TRBD1. In germline, CDR1 is SGHTA, CDR2 FQGNSA. Trimming removed 4 bases from V and 2 bases from J; junction bases left unmatched: 6. The CDR3 covers 16 residues. CDR3 DNA sequence: TGTGCCAGCAGCTATACCGGGACAGGGGGCCCCTACGAGCAGTACGTC. Translated: CASSYTGTGGPYEQYV.

The rearrangement uses TRBV23-1 and TRBJ2-7, with 8 bases aligning to TRBD1. TRBV23-1 belongs to the ORF category, with a function that is uncertain. The CDR3 runs to 15 residues. V shed 5 bases, J shed 5 bases, and the junction held 11 bases outside the gene matches. For the CDR3, the DNA is TGCGCCAGCAGTGAAAGCCGAGACAGGGGCCACGAGCAGTACGTC. Translated: CASSESRDRGHEQYV.

The J gene is TRBJ2-5, the V gene TRBV7-2; the match to TRBD2 covers 10 bases. The CDR3 length is 16 residues. The ends lost 5 bases at V and 7 bases at J; junction bases unmatched: 13. CDR1 and CDR2 from the germline V gene are SGHTA and FQGNSA. CDR3 amino acids: CASSPRASGGTGTQYF. The CDR3 DNA reads TGTGCCAGCAGCCCTCGGGCTAGCGGGGGTACAGGGACCCAGTACTTC.

The chain links TRBV18 to TRBJ1-6; D perhaps matches TRBD1 (6 bases). Trimming pared 1 base from V and 7 bases from J, leaving 14 bases between. This CDR3 contains 16 residues. Per germline, CDR1 KGHSH and CDR2 LQKENI. This chain's CDR3 is CASSPQGGGTNSPLHF. The CDR3 nucleotides read TGTGCCAGCTCACCACAGGGGGGGGGAACCAATTCACCCCTCCACTTT.

This chain links TRBV2 with TRBJ1-6; weak D call: TRBD1 (5 bases). V was cut by 11 bases and J by 8 bases, with 16 bases left in between. Germline loops: CDR1 SNHLY, CDR2 FYNNEI. This CDR3 comprises 13 residues. CDR3 residues: CASRVRIDSPLHF. CDR3 DNA: TGTGCCTCCAGGGTACGGATAGATTCACCCCTCCACTTT.

On this clone itself: This CDR3 is also generated by other DNA sequences in the sample. The chain is built from TRBV27 and TRBJ1-2, with D perhaps matching TRBD1 (5 bases). Trimming stripped 0 bases from V and 4 bases from J, with 9 bases between. The germline V gene encodes CDR1 MNHEY and CDR2 SMNVEV (reference sequence). The CDR3 spans 14 residues. The CDR3 sequence is CASSLSRGSYGYTF. The CDR3 coding sequence is TGTGCCAGCAGTTTATCTAGGGGTAGCTATGGCTACACCTTC.

The chain is built from TRBV28 and TRBJ2-7; 8 bases line up with TRBD1. V shed 6 bases and J 4 bases; nucleotides not matched to a gene: 14. The CDR3 covers 16 residues. The germline V gene has CDR1 MDHEN and CDR2 SYDVKM. The CDR3, as DNA: TGTGCCAGCAGCCCTCCCGACAGGGGCTATTCGTACGAGCAGTACTTC. Translating gives CASSPPDRGYSYEQYF.

The chain carries TRBV5-6 and TRBJ1-2; TRBD1 is a possible D gene (5 bases). The V and J ends lost 3 bases and 4 bases respectively, with 16 bases between them. The CDR3 is 15 amino acids. CDR1 is SGHDT and CDR2 is YYEEEE in the germline V gene. The CDR3 sequence: CASSSINRGGYGYTF. DNA of the CDR3: TGTGCCAGCAGCTCAATCAACCGGGGGGGCTATGGCTACACCTTC. Looking up the rest from reference TRBV5-6 and TRBJ1-2 gives the full variable domain: DAGVTQSPTHLIKTRGQQVTLRCSPKSGHDTVSWYQQALGQGPQFIFQYYEEEERQRGNFPDRFSGHQFPNYSSELNVNALLLGDSALYLCASSSINRGGYGYTFGSGTRLTVV.

The chain carries TRBV29-1 and TRBJ2-1; D is unresolved. The germline gives CDR1 SQVTM, CDR2 ANQGSEA. V shed 0 bases and J shed 3 bases, with 12 bases lying between them. CDR3 length: 15 amino acids. The CDR3, as DNA: TGCAGCGTTGAAGATTTACGGTTATACTACAATGAGCAGTTCTTC. This gives the protein CSVEDLRLYYNEQFF.

CDR3 in amino acids: CASSPSRGMNTEAFF. The DNA of the CDR3 is TGTGCCAGCAGCCCGTCCCGGGGGATGAACACTGAAGCTTTCTTT. V and J are TRBV7-6 and TRBJ1-1; D may be TRBD1 (5 bases). The CDR3 spans 15 residues. CDR1 is SGHVS and CDR2 is FNYEAQ in the germline V gene. V was trimmed by 5 bases and J by 0 bases, leaving 13 bases between them. The variable domain in full, completed from reference TRBV7-6 and TRBJ1-1, reads GAGVSQSPRYKVTKRGQDVALRCDPISGHVSLYWYRQALGQGPEFLTYFNYEAQQDKSGLPNDRFSAERPEGSISTLTIQRTEQRDSAMYRCASSPSRGMNTEAFFGQGTRLTVV.

The gene calls are TRBV30 and TRBJ2-1, with 8 bases lining up with TRBD2. Trimming at V came to 8 bases and at J to 2 bases, leaving 14 bases not matched to a gene. Per germline, CDR1 GTSNPN and CDR2 SVGIG (reference sequence). The CDR3 is made up of 16 amino acids. CDR3 bases: TGTGCCCGGGAAGCCGGACTAGCCGGACCCTACAATGAGCAGTTCTTC. This translates into CAREAGLAGPYNEQFF.

The chain couples TRBV7-8 to TRBJ1-2; D unclear. The CDR3 totals 12 residues. The V gene lost 5 bases and the J gene lost 8 bases, with 12 bases spanning the gap. From germline, CDR1 is SGHVS and CDR2 FQNEAQ. The CDR3 coding sequence is TGTGCCAGCAGCCCTACTGCATGGGGCTACACCTTC. Its translation is CASSPTAWGYTF.

V usage is TRBV19 and J usage is TRBJ2-7; D is perhaps TRBD1 (5 bases). V lost 4 bases to trimming and J lost 0 bases, with 10 bases between them. The germline CDR1 and CDR2 sequences are LNHDA and SQIVND (reference sequence). This CDR3 region has 14 residues. The CDR3 sequence: CASSRQPDSYEQYF. CDR3 DNA: TGTGCCAGTAGTAGACAGCCTGACTCCTACGAGCAGTACTTC.

The V call is TRBV5-1, the J call TRBJ2-1; perhaps TRBD2 as D (5 bases). V lost 2 bases and J 2 bases, leaving 8 bases between the germline ends. This CDR3 has 14 residues. The V gene's germline CDR1 is SGHRS and CDR2 YFSETQ. CDR3 protein: CASSLIAPYNEQFF. DNA of the CDR3: TGCGCCAGCAGCTTAATAGCGCCCTACAATGAGCAGTTCTTC. The full variable domain, rest sourced from reference TRBV5-1 and TRBJ2-1, is KAGVTQTPRYLIKTRGQQVTLSCSPISGHRSVSWYQQTPGQGLQFLFEYFSETQRNKGNFPGRFSGRQFSNSRSEMNVSTLELGDSALYLCASSLIAPYNEQFFGPGTRLTVL.

This clone was detected only once. The V call is TRBV25-1, the J call TRBJ2-1; 7 bases agree with TRBD2. The germline V gene encodes CDR1 MGHDK and CDR2 SYGVNS. J lost 5 bases, V lost 1 base, and 11 bases had no gene match. The CDR3 consists of 17 residues. This chain's CDR3 is CASSEWVSSGVDNEQFF. The CDR3 nucleotides read TGTGCCAGCAGTGAATGGGTTTCTAGCGGAGTCGACAATGAGCAGTTCTTC.

The chain employs TRBV5-5 and TRBJ2-7; 9 positions match TRBD1. The V and J ends lost 4 bases and 6 bases, in that order; junction bases with no gene match: 5. The CDR3 runs 13 residues. Per the germline V gene, CDR1 is SGHKS and CDR2 is YYEKEE (reference sequence). The DNA for the CDR3 is TGTGCCAGCAGCGCGGGACAGGGTCGCGAGCAGTACTTC. It encodes CASSAGQGREQYF. Full variable domain (missing parts from reference TRBV5-5 and TRBJ2-7): DAGVTQSPTHLIKTRGQQVTLRCSPISGHKSVSWYQQVLGQGPQFIFQYYEKEERGRGNFPDRFSARQFPNYSSELNVNALLLGDSALYLCASSAGQGREQYFGPGTRLTVT.

In its sample, this clone was seen once. V gene TRBV10-1 combines with J gene TRBJ1-4; 7 bases are shared with TRBD1. The V gene's germline CDR1 is WNHNN and CDR2 SYGVQD (reference sequence). Trimming at V came to 5 bases and at J to 13 bases, leaving 4 bases not matched to a gene. This CDR3 is built from 11 residues. The DNA of the CDR3 is TGCGCCAGCAGTATCGGGGACAGACTGTTTTTT. Translation gives CASSIGDRLFF.

The genes are TRBV5-6 and TRBJ1-5; D remains unclear. The CDR3 is 12 amino acids. The V end was cut by 0 bases, the J end by 5 bases, with 3 bases between. Germline lookup yields CDR1 SGHDT and CDR2 YYEEEE. CDR3 in amino acids: CASSLGHQPQHF. For the CDR3, the DNA is TGTGCCAGCAGCTTGGGGCATCAGCCCCAGCATTTT.

The V call is TRBV6-1, the J call TRBJ2-7; 7 bases agree with TRBD1. J lost 3 bases, V lost 2 bases, and 4 bases had no gene match. CDR3 length equals 14 residues. CDR1 and CDR2 (germline): MNHNS, SASEGT. The CDR3, as DNA: TGTGCCAGCAGTGAAAGAGGGGACAGCTACGAGCAGTACGTC. This gives the protein CASSERGDSYEQYV.

This rearrangement joins TRBV28 to TRBJ1-4; the match to TRBD1 covers 8 bases. Losses at the gene ends were 3 bases for V and 7 bases for J; bases not matched to a gene: 10. In germline, CDR1 is MDHEN, CDR2 SYDVKM. The CDR3 is 16 amino acids. CDR3 DNA sequence: TGTGCCAGCAGTTTGGTTCAACAGGGGGAGGCTGAAAAACTGTTTTTT. Protein sequence: CASSLVQQGEAEKLFF.

J is TRBJ1-4 and V is TRBV7-2; a possible D gene is TRBD1 (5 bases). The V and J ends lost 4 bases and 6 bases respectively, with 21 bases between them. Per germline, CDR1 SGHTA and CDR2 FQGNSA. This CDR3 comprises 17 residues. This CDR3 reads CASSYQGGAPWHEKLFF. The DNA of the CDR3 is TGTGCCAGCAGCTACCAAGGCGGGGCCCCATGGCATGAAAAACTGTTTTTT.

The CDR3 DNA is TGTGCCTGGCAGCGACTAGCGGGACTCGTAGGCACAGATACGCAGTATTTT. Translation: CAWQRLAGLVGTDTQYF. V and J are TRBV30 and TRBJ2-3; 11 positions match TRBD2. J gave up 1 base and V 5 bases, and 11 bases lay outside the gene matches. CDR3 length equals 17 residues. Germline CDR1 and CDR2: GTSNPN and SVGIG (reference sequence).

The J gene is TRBJ2-2, the V gene TRBV7-9; 9 bases are shared with TRBD1. Germline CDR1 is SEHNR and CDR2 is FQNEAQ (reference sequence). The J segment lost 0 bases and the V segment lost 8 bases, leaving 10 bases of the junction unmatched. CDR3 length equals 17 residues. CDR3 DNA sequence: TGTGCCAGCGGAGGGGGACAGGGTTACACGAACACCGGGGAGCTGTTTTTT. It specifies CASGGGQGYTNTGELFF.

In its sample, this clone was seen once. This chain links TRBV28 with TRBJ1-1; 10 bases fit TRBD1. With 3 bases clipped from V and 3 bases from J, the junction kept 4 bases outside the gene matches. CDR1 is MDHEN and CDR2 is SYDVKM in the germline V gene. This CDR3 has 15 amino acids. The CDR3 loop is CASSFGQGGYTEAFF. CDR3 sequence (DNA): TGTGCCAGCAGTTTTGGACAGGGGGGATACACTGAAGCTTTCTTT.

The chain employs TRBV6-5 and TRBJ1-4, with D hard to call. The germline gives CDR1 MNHEY, CDR2 SVGAGI. This CDR3 is built from 13 residues. Trimming cost V 8 bases and J 11 bases, with 18 bases left between them. CDR3: CASGSSSRMKLFF. The CDR3 region has the DNA TGTGCCAGCGGATCGTCTTCGAGGATGAAACTGTTTTTT.

The chain carries TRBV7-2 and TRBJ1-2, with D perhaps TRBD1 (5 bases). Trimming removed 5 bases at V and 4 bases at J, with 17 bases between. The CDR3 runs to 15 residues. Germline V lookup: CDR1 SGHTA, CDR2 FQGNSA. Here the CDR3 DNA reads TGTGCCAGCAGCCCAGAGGCTCCCGGGGGCTATGGCTACACCTTC. This gives the protein CASSPEAPGGYGYTF.

The chain couples TRBV28 to TRBJ2-1, with D uncertain. CDR3 size: 14 residues. V was pared by 3 bases and J by 5 bases, with 11 bases between. The germline CDR1 and CDR2 sequences are MDHEN and SYDVKM. The CDR3 nucleotides are TGTGCCAGCAGTTTGCCCAGCGTAGACAATGAGCAGTTCTTC. The encoded protein is CASSLPSVDNEQFF.